This TCR beta chain was documented in a study of blood T cell repertoires in COVID-19. Overall study: Some COVID-19 samples were acute and others convalescent; all came from the United States, Italy and Spain. Sources were T cells, B-cell-depleted T cells, or PBMCs; the material itself was cDNA or gDNA.

Original data processing: Reference gene primer amplification yielded estimated nucleated cell counts. Produced via immunoSEQ multiplex PCR; TCRdb's table is partial and in-frame only. From that table come the V and J calls and clone size; the DNA was used to work out D and trimming. The table includes a few hundred thousand clones, 80% to 90% detected once. Seattle patient enrollment occurred during active infection, with longitudinal follow-up thereafter. V lost 1 base, J lost 6 bases, and 22 bases lay in between. The CDR3 sequence is 18 residues long. Germline assignment: CDR1 SGHNT and CDR2 YENEEA.

The gene calls are TRBV11-3 and TRBJ1-5, with D perhaps TRBD1 (5 bases). The source is a woman in her thirties with COVID-19, enrolled during active disease. The sequenced sample consisted of peripheral blood. As DNA, the CDR3 is TGTGCCAGCAGCTTAGTTGAGGTTGGGTTGGGGCGAGGTCAGCCCCAGCATTTT. Translated: CASSLVEVGLGRGQPQHF.